Listed here is a single T cell receptor (beta chain). The CDR3 spans 12 residues. After removal of 5 bases from V and 14 bases from J, the junction contained 11 bases not matched to a gene. The germline CDR1 and CDR2 sequences are SEHNR and FQNEAQ (reference sequence). These data are taken from a study of blood T cell repertoires in COVID-19. Study information: The samples span acute and convalescent COVID-19 from the United States, Italy and Spain. Sample material is recorded as cDNA or gDNA derived from T cells, B-cell-depleted T cells, or PBMCs.

The authors' processing: The assay estimated nucleated cells by amplifying reference gene primers. Profiled with immunoSEQ multiplex PCR; TCRdb holds only in-frame clones, not every one. The V and J calls and clone size are taken from that table; D and trimming were inferred from the DNA. The table includes approximately 50,000 clones, about 75% detected once. The clonotype comes from a man aged 45-65 years with active or convalescent COVID-19. The sample comprised peripheral blood. This chain joins TRBV7-9 and TRBJ1-2; 7 bases are a match to TRBD1. CDR3 protein: CASSDLVQGLTF. For the CDR3, the DNA is TGTGCCAGCAGCGATTTGGTACAGGGGTTGACCTTC.